This T cell receptor (beta chain) is from a study of OX40 agonist ivuxolimab in advanced cancers. For context, the study as a whole: Ivuxolimab, which targeted the costimulatory receptor OX40 (CD134), was an agonistic, fully human IgG2 monoclonal antibody. Intravenous ivuxolimab was administered to patients every 2 weeks at six dose levels: 0.01, 0.1, 0.3, 1.5, 3 and 10 mg/kg. Among the roughly 52 dose-escalation patients, around 20 had hepatocellular carcinoma, 15 melanoma, 9 renal cell carcinoma and 9 head and neck cancer. A male proportion of 70% to 90% and a mean age of about 60 years, ranging from about 23 to 90, were recorded for the dose-escalation cohort. Patients were allowed to have had prior anti-PD-1, anti-PD-L1 or anti-CTLA-4 therapy, and more than 35% of the dose-escalation patients had been treated with checkpoint inhibitors. Partial responses occurred in three dose-escalation patients, of whom one had hepatocellular carcinoma and two had cutaneous melanoma. Peripheral TCRbeta sequencing aimed to test whether ivuxolimab altered TCR sequence diversity and caused clonal T-cell expansion. The paper reports the monotherapy dose-escalation portion (N of about 50 patients) of the phase I ivuxolimab trial. Overall study outcomes, separate from this receptor: At doses of 0.1 to 3.0 mg/kg, clonal expansion of both CD4+ and CD8+ T cells in blood was seen between baseline and week 6. Which antigens the clonally expanded peripheral T cells were specific for was not determined. Low levels of normalized T-cell clonal expansion were also seen in some nonresponding patients. After ivuxolimab, more expanded clones were found on average in CD8+ T cells than in CD4+ T cells. Partial responders in the 0.1-3.0 mg/kg groups had among the lowest normalized peripheral clonal expansion, especially among CD8+ T cells.

Only one count was recorded for this clone. This receptor's antigen is unknown. No quality values exist for individual bases; no much larger clone is one base distant. Patients with a history of autoimmune disease or receiving systemic immunosuppression were excluded from the trial. In every dose cohort, peripheral blood was drawn for TCR sequencing at baseline, cycle 4 day 1, and cycle 7 day 1. The samples were taken from a phase I, first-in-human, multicenter, open-label dose-escalation trial of ivuxolimab. Adults with locally advanced or metastatic head and neck squamous cell, hepatocellular, melanoma or renal cell carcinoma were enrolled in the trial. Before TCR sequencing, CD4+ and CD8+ T cells were separately sorted from peripheral blood. Relative to germline, V is missing 6 bases and J is missing 3 bases, with 10 bases of the junction outside any gene match. From the germline V gene, CDR1 is SGHDT and CDR2 is YYEEEE. Counted from cysteine to phenylalanine, this CDR3 has 15 amino acids. Only the CDR3 region is kept as DNA, spanning 45 bases read in frame from base 1.

Genomic DNA was extracted from sorted cells for sequencing of the TCRbeta CDR3 region. The immunoSEQ Assay was used to sequence the TCRbeta CDR3 regions. Imported from immuneACCESS, the table was reduced by TCRdb to in-frame sequences with V and J called. These copies leave out some clones; in studies compared against another copy, an unresolved V gene accounts for under half, and the cause of the remainder is not known. Here the sample has nearly 35,000 clones; 80% to 95% occur a single time. Together, the top ten hold 30% to 40% of the sample. The TCR was taken from an adult with an advanced solid tumor such as melanoma, head and neck, liver or kidney cancer. The rearrangement joined TRBV5-6 to TRBJ2-3; TRBD2 matches 7 bases in the middle. The starting material was CD4+ or CD8+ T cells sorted from blood, obtained in a trial of the OX40 agonist ivuxolimab. The CDR3 in this case is CASTDWGGGTDTQYF. The base sequence is TGTGCCAGCACCGACTGGGGGGGAGGGACAGATACGCAGTATTTT.